These 32 T cell receptor beta chains originate from one sample sequenced in a study of identical twins. TCRdb reprocessed the 5' RACE reads via MiXCR and lists one record per CDR3 protein. The sample lists hundreds of thousands of distinct CDR3 sequences; 15% to 20% were seen once. These data were also reused for a study on T cells expressing NK-cell markers.

Specimen: PBMCs. The receptors derive from a young woman in good health.

In its sample, this clonotype was seen a few times. The chain combines TRBV6-5 with TRBJ1-2; possibly TRBD1 for D (5 bases). The CDR3 consists of 12 residues. The germline CDR1 and CDR2 sequences are MNHEY and SVGAGI. V was pared by 4 bases and J by 13 bases, with 16 bases between. CDR3 region: CASSSGPGGLTF. For the CDR3, the DNA is TGTGCCAGCAGTTCTGGACCGGGGGGACTCACCTTC.

This clonotype was seen more than once but under ten times. The V gene is TRBV29-1, the J gene TRBJ1-4, with D unresolved. The CDR3 extends over 10 amino acids. The ends were cut back, 4 bases at V and 4 bases at J, with 1 base in the middle. Looked up from germline, CDR1 is SQVTM and CDR2 is ANQGSEA. CDR3 region: CSVGNEKLFF. CDR3 coding DNA: TGCAGCGTTGGTAATGAAAAACTGTTTTTT.

In this sample, this clonotype turned up a few times. The V gene is TRBV6-2 or TRBV6-3, the J gene TRBJ2-3; D is perhaps TRBD1 (6 bases). Trimming shortened V by 10 bases and J by 1 base, and 12 bases separated the two germline ends. CDR3 length: 13 amino acids. CDR1 and CDR2 from the germline V gene are MNHEY and SVGEGT. This CDR3 reads CATHRQGTDTQYF. In DNA form, the CDR3 reads TGTGCCACCCACCGACAGGGCACAGATACGCAGTATTTT.

This clonotype was recorded a few times. The J gene is TRBJ2-1, the V gene TRBV24-1; D is undetermined. V shed 12 bases and J shed 8 bases, with 4 bases lying between them. CDR3 length: 8 residues. Germline V gene sequence: CDR1 KGHDR, CDR2 SFDVKD. CDR3 sequence reads: CAGDEQFF. The CDR3 coding sequence is TGTGCCGGGGATGAGCAGTTCTTC.

This clonotype was observed a handful of times. J is TRBJ1-2 and V is TRBV5-1; D is possibly TRBD1 (6 bases). Germline CDR1 SGHRS, CDR2 YFSETQ. V gave up 0 bases and J gave up 4 bases, with 19 bases separating them. The CDR3 extends over 17 amino acids. The chain's CDR3 is CASSLEVWGRKAYGYTF. The CDR3 DNA reads as TGCGCCAGCAGCTTGGAGGTCTGGGGGCGAAAAGCCTATGGCTACACCTTC.

V usage is TRBV10-3 and J usage is TRBJ2-1, with 7 bases aligning to TRBD1. The J segment lost 1 base and the V segment lost 2 bases, leaving 2 bases of the junction unmatched. This CDR3 contains 15 residues. Germline V CDR1 and CDR2: ENHRY, SYGVKD. In DNA, the CDR3 is TGTGCCATCAGTGAGGGGACAGTTTCCTACAATGAGCAGTTCTTC. This codes for CAISEGTVSYNEQFF.

This clonotype was observed a few times. The chain couples TRBV20-1 to TRBJ2-5, with 11 bases identical to TRBD2. CDR3 length: 16 amino acids. After removal of 5 bases from V and 4 bases from J, the junction contained 12 bases not matched to a gene. Germline CDR1 is DFQATT and CDR2 is SNEGSKA (reference sequence). CDR3 in DNA: TGCAGTGCTGGGCCATCACTAGCGGGAGTAGGAGAGACCCAGTACTTC. Residues: CSAGPSLAGVGETQYF.

This clonotype was seen at least ten times. This chain links TRBV12-3 or TRBV12-4 with TRBJ2-7; unclear D gene. This CDR3 spans 14 amino acids. V lost 2 bases to trimming and J lost 1 base, with 9 bases between them. The DNA for the CDR3 is TGTGCCAGCAGTTTATCCCTCCTGTCCTACGAGCAGTACTTC. Residues: CASSLSLLSYEQYF.

The rearrangement links TRBV4-1 to TRBJ1-1; TRBD1 agrees at 7 bases. The germline CDR1 and CDR2 sequences are MGHRA and YSYEKL. With V trimmed by 2 bases and J by 0 bases, 9 bases remained unmatched. This CDR3 is built from 17 residues. The CDR3 loop reads CASSQKPRGAMNTEAFF. CDR3 DNA sequence: TGCGCCAGCAGCCAAAAGCCCAGGGGGGCGATGAACACTGAAGCTTTCTTT.

This clonotype was observed a few times. V usage is TRBV20-1 and J usage is TRBJ2-3, with 14 nucleotides matching TRBD2. Germline CDR1 DFQATT, CDR2 SNEGSKA (reference sequence). The J segment lost 3 bases and the V segment lost 0 bases, leaving 8 bases of the junction unmatched. The CDR3 runs to 18 residues. CDR3 bases: TGCAGTGCTAGAGATCCCCTCCGGACTAGCGGGAGGACAGATACGCAGTATTTT. Translation gives CSARDPLRTSGRTDTQYF.

The chain recombines TRBV7-2 with TRBJ2-7; 7 bases align to TRBD1. The CDR3 is made up of 14 amino acids. Trimming took 2 bases from V and 4 from J; bases not matched to a gene: 5. Per the germline V gene, CDR1 is SGHTA and CDR2 is FQGNSA. CDR3 bases: TGTGCCAGCAGCTTAATCGGCAGGGGGTACGAGCAGTACTTC. Translated: CASSLIGRGYEQYF. The full variable domain, its missing parts supplied by reference TRBV7-2 and TRBJ2-7, is GAGVSQSPSNKVTEKGKDVELRCDPISGHTALYWYRQSLGQGLEFLIYFQGNSAPDKSGLPSDRFSAERTGGSVSTLTIQRTQQEDSAVYLCASSLIGRGYEQYFGPGTRLTVT.

The J gene is TRBJ2-2, the V gene TRBV10-1; D is unclear. Per germline, CDR1 WNHNN and CDR2 SYGVQD (reference sequence). Trimming removed 4 bases from V and 2 bases from J, with 8 bases in between. The CDR3 has 14 amino acids. This CDR3 reads CASSGLDNTGELFF. The CDR3 DNA sequence: TGCGCCAGCAGTGGATTGGACAACACCGGGGAGCTGTTTTTT.

This chain connects TRBV6-5 to TRBJ2-3, with 15 bases matching TRBD2. Germline V gives CDR1 MNHEY, CDR2 SVGAGI. The CDR3 contains 19 residues. Unmatched junction bases numbered 10, after V lost 0 bases and J lost 6 bases. CDR3 coding DNA: TGTGCCAGCAGTTACTCTCGAGGACTAGCGGGGGGGCTGTCGGATACGCAGTATTTT. Translating gives CASSYSRGLAGGLSDTQYF.

This chain links TRBV12-3 or TRBV12-4 with TRBJ2-5; 7 nucleotides line up with TRBD2. Losses at the gene ends were 3 bases for V and 4 bases for J; bases not matched to a gene: 14. The CDR3 is 17 amino acids. CDR3 nucleotides: TGTGCCAGCAGTTTGTGGGGGGGAAACCGTGGGAGAGAGACCCAGTACTTC. It yields the protein CASSLWGGNRGRETQYF.

This clonotype was seen only once. This sequence joins TRBV19 and TRBJ1-1, with D uncertain. V dropped 1 base and J dropped 1 base, with 10 bases sitting between them. CDR1 is LNHDA and CDR2 is SQIVND in the germline V gene (reference sequence). There are 15 residues in the CDR3. The CDR3 DNA reads as TGTGCCAGTAGTATAGCGCAGAGAGGGAACACTGAAGCTTTCTTT. This sequence encodes CASSIAQRGNTEAFF.

In this sample, this clonotype turned up a few times. The rearrangement joins TRBV7-8 to TRBJ2-7; D is ambiguous. This CDR3 contains 14 residues. Germline CDR1 reads SGHVS; CDR2 reads FQNEAQ. V lost 1 base and J lost 6, with 13 bases in between. CDR3 sequence (DNA): TGTGCCAGCAGCTTAGAACCAAGGGTAGGCGAGCAGTACTTC. This sequence encodes CASSLEPRVGEQYF.

The V and J genes are TRBV5-1 and TRBJ1-1, with unresolved D. In germline, CDR1 is SGHRS, CDR2 YFSETQ. The V and J ends lost 4 bases and 8 bases respectively, with 15 bases between them. This CDR3 has 13 amino acids. The CDR3 region has the DNA TGCGCCAGCAGCCCAACCTGGAACATGGAAGCTTTCTTT. Encoded protein: CASSPTWNMEAFF. Together with reference TRBV5-1 and TRBJ1-1, the CDR3 gives the full variable domain: KAGVTQTPRYLIKTRGQQVTLSCSPISGHRSVSWYQQTPGQGLQFLFEYFSETQRNKGNFPGRFSGRQFSNSRSEMNVSTLELGDSALYLCASSPTWNMEAFFGQGTRLTVV.

This chain connects TRBV12-3 or TRBV12-4 to TRBJ2-7; 9 nucleotides align to TRBD1. CDR3 size: 13 residues. Trimming took 7 bases from V and 10 from J; bases not matched to a gene: 11. This chain's CDR3 is CASIPDRGGKQYF. The CDR3 region has the DNA TGTGCCAGCATCCCGGACAGGGGTGGCAAACAGTACTTC.

This clonotype showed up just a few times. The chain couples TRBV25-1 to TRBJ2-1; maybe TRBD2 (6 bases). This CDR3 spans 15 amino acids. Between the trimmed V and J ends, which lost 3 bases and 2 bases, there was a span of 11 bases. Germline V CDR1 and CDR2: MGHDK, SYGVNS. The CDR3 nucleotides are TGTGCCAGCAGTGAGCAGGGACTCCCCTACAATGAGCAGTTCTTC. Amino acid sequence: CASSEQGLPYNEQFF.

This clonotype was picked up many times. The chain employs TRBV20-1 and TRBJ2-5; the match to TRBD2 covers 7 bases. Germline-derived CDR1 and CDR2 are DFQATT and SNEGSKA (reference sequence). The J segment lost 5 bases and the V segment lost 0 bases, leaving 0 bases of the junction unmatched. This CDR3 comprises 12 residues. The CDR3 sequence is CSAREGGETQYF. The DNA of the CDR3 is TGCAGTGCTAGAGAGGGAGGGGAGACCCAGTACTTC.

In this sample, this clonotype turned up a few times. This chain uses TRBV6-5 with TRBJ2-1; possible D gene TRBD2, 6 bases. Germline V gene sequence: CDR1 MNHEY, CDR2 SVGAGI. The CDR3 is made up of 19 amino acids. Deletions cut 0 bases from V and 2 bases from J, with 20 bases between. CDR3 in DNA: TGTGCCAGCAGTTACTCTGTACAGGTTAGCGGTCTAACCTACAATGAGCAGTTCTTC. It specifies CASSYSVQVSGLTYNEQFF.

The V call is TRBV5-1, the J call TRBJ2-7, with a possible D match to TRBD2 (6 bases). The CDR3 is 16 residues long. Between the trimmed V and J ends, which lost 0 bases and 1 base, there was a span of 14 bases. Germline-derived CDR1 and CDR2 are SGHRS and YFSETQ. The CDR3 bases are TGCGCCAGCAGCTTGGCACCGGGAGTAGGATCCTACGAGCAGTACTTC. This codes for CASSLAPGVGSYEQYF. Full variable domain (missing parts from reference TRBV5-1 and TRBJ2-7): KAGVTQTPRYLIKTRGQQVTLSCSPISGHRSVSWYQQTPGQGLQFLFEYFSETQRNKGNFPGRFSGRQFSNSRSEMNVSTLELGDSALYLCASSLAPGVGSYEQYFGPGTRLTVT.

The genes are TRBV10-3 and TRBJ2-7, with 9 nucleotides matching TRBD2. This CDR3 is 16 amino acids long. The ends lost 1 base at V and 0 bases at J; junction bases unmatched: 4. Germline CDR1 is ENHRY and CDR2 is SYGVKD. This chain's CDR3 is CAISEFLAGLSYEQYF. The CDR3 DNA follows: TGTGCCATCAGTGAGTTCCTAGCGGGACTCTCCTACGAGCAGTACTTC.

This rearrangement joins TRBV12-3 or TRBV12-4 to TRBJ2-7; the match to TRBD1 covers 7 bases. V shed 7 bases, J shed 2 bases, and the junction held 5 bases outside the gene matches. The CDR3 has 13 residues. The CDR3 DNA sequence: TGTGCCAGCACCCAGGGACAGCCCTACGAGCAGTACTTC. Protein sequence: CASTQGQPYEQYF.

V is TRBV20-1 and J is TRBJ2-7; D not resolved. The V gene's germline CDR1 is DFQATT and CDR2 SNEGSKA (reference sequence). V was shortened by 2 bases and J by 3 bases, with 8 bases between the two germline ends. The CDR3 covers 12 residues. The CDR3 protein is CSARQNSYEQYF. CDR3 coding DNA: TGCAGTGCTAGACAGAATAGCTACGAGCAGTACTTC.

The gene calls are TRBV7-6 and TRBJ1-5, with D unresolved. Trimming took 5 bases from V and 3 from J, leaving 17 bases between them. The CDR3 runs to 16 residues. The germline gives CDR1 SGHVS, CDR2 FNYEAQ. DNA for the CDR3: TGTGCCAGCAGCCCTCGAGGTTCACATTACAATCAGCCCCAGCATTTT. It specifies CASSPRGSHYNQPQHF.

This clonotype was detected a few times. The chain uses TRBV6-1 and TRBJ2-2; D ambiguous. V was trimmed by 8 bases and J by 0 bases, leaving 7 bases between them. Germline V gene sequence: CDR1 MNHNS, CDR2 SASEGT. The CDR3 is made up of 13 amino acids. The DNA for the CDR3 is TGTGCCAGCCTCGATACGAACACCGGGGAGCTGTTTTTT. Its translation: CASLDTNTGELFF.

This clonotype was detected a few times. The rearrangement uses TRBV27 and TRBJ1-1; possible D gene TRBD1, 5 bases. The CDR3 spans 15 residues. The germline V gene encodes CDR1 MNHEY and CDR2 SMNVEV (reference sequence). Deletions cut 0 bases from V and 1 base from J, with 9 bases between. The CDR3 nucleotides read TGTGCCAGCAGTTTATCAGGGGACGGGAACACTGAAGCTTTCTTT. Its protein product is CASSLSGDGNTEAFF.

The sample holds a few counts of this clonotype. The V call is TRBV6-5, the J call TRBJ2-7, with 9 bases identical to TRBD2. The V and J ends lost 2 bases and 3 bases, in that order; junction bases with no gene match: 11. In germline, CDR1 is MNHEY, CDR2 SVGAGI. This CDR3 has 17 amino acids. CDR3: CASSYSGRLTGNYEQYF. The CDR3 DNA reads as TGTGCCAGCAGTTACAGCGGGAGGCTGACAGGGAACTACGAGCAGTACTTC.

A few counts support this clonotype. The chain has TRBV5-1 and TRBJ2-3; TRBD1 aligns across 11 bases. The CDR3 is 15 residues long. The ends lost 0 bases at V and 4 bases at J; junction bases unmatched: 1. The V gene's germline CDR1 is SGHRS and CDR2 YFSETQ. In nucleotides, the CDR3 is TGCGCCAGCAGCTTGGAGGGACAGGGGGCAGATACGCAGTATTTT. Protein: CASSLEGQGADTQYF.

In this sample, this clonotype turned up a few times. This chain connects TRBV9 to TRBJ2-5; 7 bases match TRBD2. The CDR3 loop spans 18 amino acids. V trimming: 3 bases; J trimming: 3 bases; junction bases outside the gene matches: 17. Looked up from germline, CDR1 is SGDLS and CDR2 is YYNGEE. CDR3 sequence: CASSARLGGGLKEETQYF. CDR3 in DNA: TGTGCCAGCAGCGCGCGACTAGGCGGGGGACTTAAGGAAGAGACCCAGTACTTC. The whole variable domain, remainder taken from reference TRBV9 and TRBJ2-5, is DSGVTQTPKHLITATGQRVTLRCSPRSGDLSVYWYQQSLDQGLQFLIQYYNGEERAKGNILERFSAQQFPDLHSELNLSSLELGDSALYFCASSARLGGGLKEETQYFGPGTRLLVL.

This clonotype was seen a handful of times. V usage is TRBV25-1 and J usage is TRBJ2-3; TRBD1 agrees at 8 bases. CDR1 is MGHDK, CDR2 SYGVNS, per germline. The CDR3 has 14 residues. V gave up 4 bases and J gave up 1 base; unmatched junction bases: 1. The CDR3 protein is CASSAGGRTDTQYF. The CDR3 DNA is TGTGCCAGCAGTGCAGGGGGCCGCACAGATACGCAGTATTTT.